This T cell receptor (beta chain) appears in the sequencing data of a study of T-cell memory formation after mild COVID-19. Study-level points and caveats: Clones that contracted from day 15 to 85 were balanced CD4/CD8, while later expanders leaned CD4+. Second-wave clones reaching peak frequency on day 37 lacked confirmed SARS-CoV-2 specificity.

TCRdb processed the 5' RACE reads anew with MiXCR; each CDR3 protein has one entry. The data contain 300,000 to 400,000 distinct CDR3 sequences, approximately 15% of them singletons. The CDR3 is made up of 14 amino acids. The trim removed 11 bases at V and 2 bases at J, leaving 12 bases unmatched. Germline CDR1 MNHEY, CDR2 SMNVEV (reference sequence). There are a few counts of this clonotype. Its antigen remains unidentified. This chain connects TRBV27 to TRBJ2-7; 7 nucleotides agree with TRBD1. Sequencing input: PBMCs or a T cell subset sorted from them (not recorded which). The clonotype originates from a man aged 18 to 30 who had mild COVID-19 (a few samples of this study predate the infection). Cell type and time point are not known. Here the CDR3 DNA reads TGTGCCCGGCAAGGGGGCGAAGTTACCTACGAGCAGTACTTC. Translated: CARQGGEVTYEQYF.